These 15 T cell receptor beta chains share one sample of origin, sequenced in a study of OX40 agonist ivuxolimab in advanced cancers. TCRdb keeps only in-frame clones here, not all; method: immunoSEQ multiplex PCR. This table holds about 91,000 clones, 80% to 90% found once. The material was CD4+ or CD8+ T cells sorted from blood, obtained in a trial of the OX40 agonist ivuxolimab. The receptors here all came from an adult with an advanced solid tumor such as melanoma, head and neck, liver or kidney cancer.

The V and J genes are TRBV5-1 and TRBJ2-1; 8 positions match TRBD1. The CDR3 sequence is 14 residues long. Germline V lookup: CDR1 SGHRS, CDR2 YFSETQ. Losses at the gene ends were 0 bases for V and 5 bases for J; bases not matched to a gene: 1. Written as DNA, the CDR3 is TGCGCCAGCAGCTTGGTACAGGGGGACAATGAGCAGTTCTTC. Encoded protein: CASSLVQGDNEQFF.

As DNA, the CDR3 is TGTGCCAGCACTGCGGGGGGAATGAACACTGAAGCTTTCTTT. Translated: CASTAGGMNTEAFF. The gene calls are TRBV9 and TRBJ1-1; D is possibly TRBD1 (5 bases). V was shortened by 6 bases and J by 0 bases, with 12 bases between the two germline ends. Germline CDR1 reads SGDLS; CDR2 reads YYNGEE. There are 14 residues in the CDR3.

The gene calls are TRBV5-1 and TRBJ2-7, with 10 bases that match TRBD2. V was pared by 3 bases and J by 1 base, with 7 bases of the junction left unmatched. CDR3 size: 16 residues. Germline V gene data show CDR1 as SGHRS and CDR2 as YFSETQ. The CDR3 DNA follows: TGCGCCAGCAGCTGGGGGCTAGCGGGAGTATCCTACGAGCAGTACTTC. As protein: CASSWGLAGVSYEQYF.

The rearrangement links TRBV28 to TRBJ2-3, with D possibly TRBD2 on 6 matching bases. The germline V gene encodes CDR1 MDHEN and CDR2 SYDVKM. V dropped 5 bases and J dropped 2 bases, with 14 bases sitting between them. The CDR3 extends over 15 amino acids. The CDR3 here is CASSPTAGYTDTQYF. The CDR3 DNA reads TGTGCCAGCAGTCCCACGGCGGGATACACAGATACGCAGTATTTT.

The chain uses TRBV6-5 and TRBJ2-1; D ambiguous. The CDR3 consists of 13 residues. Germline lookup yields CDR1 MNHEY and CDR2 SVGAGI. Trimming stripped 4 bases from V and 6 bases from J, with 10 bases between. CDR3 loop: CASSSPRFNEQFF. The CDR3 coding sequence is TGTGCCAGCAGTTCCCCTCGATTCAATGAGCAGTTCTTC.

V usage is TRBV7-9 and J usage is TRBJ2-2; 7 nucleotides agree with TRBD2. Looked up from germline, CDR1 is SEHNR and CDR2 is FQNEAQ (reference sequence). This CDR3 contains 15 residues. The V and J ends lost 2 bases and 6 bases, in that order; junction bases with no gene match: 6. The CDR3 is CASSLPSGKAGELFF. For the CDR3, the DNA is TGTGCCAGCAGCTTACCCAGCGGGAAGGCCGGGGAGCTGTTTTTT.

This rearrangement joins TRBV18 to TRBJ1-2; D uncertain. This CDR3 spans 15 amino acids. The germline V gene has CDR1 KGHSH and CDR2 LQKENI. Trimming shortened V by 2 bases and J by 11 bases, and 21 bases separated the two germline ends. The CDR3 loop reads CASSPTPGQSHVYTF. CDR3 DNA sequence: TGTGCCAGCTCACCAACCCCGGGCCAATCGCACGTATACACCTTC. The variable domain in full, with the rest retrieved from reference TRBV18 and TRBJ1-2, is NAGVMQNPRHLVRRRGQEARLRCSPMKGHSHVYWYRQLPEEGLKFMVYLQKENIIDESGMPKERFSAEFPKEGPSILRIQQVVRGDSAAYFCASSPTPGQSHVYTFGSGTRLTVV.

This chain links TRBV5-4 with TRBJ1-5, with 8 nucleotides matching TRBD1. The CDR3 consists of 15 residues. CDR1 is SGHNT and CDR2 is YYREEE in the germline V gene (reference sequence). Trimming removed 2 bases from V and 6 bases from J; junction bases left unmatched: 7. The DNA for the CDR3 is TGTGCCAGCAGCTTAGACCCGACAGGGGTTCAGCCCCAGCATTTT. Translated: CASSLDPTGVQPQHF.

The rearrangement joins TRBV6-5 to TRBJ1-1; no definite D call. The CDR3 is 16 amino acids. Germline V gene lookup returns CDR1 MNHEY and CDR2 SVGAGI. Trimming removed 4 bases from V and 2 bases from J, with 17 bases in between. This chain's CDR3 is CASSLVREWVNTEAFF. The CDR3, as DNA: TGTGCCAGCAGTTTAGTACGGGAATGGGTAAACACTGAAGCTTTCTTT.

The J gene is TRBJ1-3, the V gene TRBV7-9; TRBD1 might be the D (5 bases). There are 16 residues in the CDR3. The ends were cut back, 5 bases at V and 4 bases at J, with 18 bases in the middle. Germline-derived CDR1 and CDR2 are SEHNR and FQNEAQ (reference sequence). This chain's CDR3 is CASSVLGVGNGNTIYF. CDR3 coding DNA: TGTGCCAGCAGCGTCTTGGGGGTCGGGAACGGAAACACCATATATTTT.

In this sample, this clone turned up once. Written as DNA, the CDR3 is TGTGCCAGCAGTTACGGCACGGGACAGCCAGCCTACGAGCAGTACTTC. Protein product: CASSYGTGQPAYEQYF. V usage is TRBV6-5 and J usage is TRBJ2-7; 7 bases map to TRBD1. In germline, CDR1 is MNHEY, CDR2 SVGAGI. CDR3 length equals 16 residues. The junction had 9 bases not matched to a gene; V was cut back by 2 bases and J by 2 bases.

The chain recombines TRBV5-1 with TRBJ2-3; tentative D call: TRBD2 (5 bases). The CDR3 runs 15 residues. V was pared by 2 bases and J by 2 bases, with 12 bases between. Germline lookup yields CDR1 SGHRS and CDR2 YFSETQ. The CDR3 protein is CASSFSGATTDTQYF. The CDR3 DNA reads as TGCGCCAGCAGCTTCAGCGGAGCCACCACAGATACGCAGTATTTT.

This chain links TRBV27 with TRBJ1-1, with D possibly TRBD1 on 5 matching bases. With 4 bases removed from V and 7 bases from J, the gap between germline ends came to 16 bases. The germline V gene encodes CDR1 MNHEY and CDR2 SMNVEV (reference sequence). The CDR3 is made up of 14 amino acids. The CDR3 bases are TGTGCCAGCAGTTCCCATGGACAACCCTTTGAAGCTTTCTTT. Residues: CASSSHGQPFEAFF.

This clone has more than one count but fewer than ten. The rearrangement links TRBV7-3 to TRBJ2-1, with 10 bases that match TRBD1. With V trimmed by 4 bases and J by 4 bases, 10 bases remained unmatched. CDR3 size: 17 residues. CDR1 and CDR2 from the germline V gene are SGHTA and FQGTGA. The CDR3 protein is CASSSTPRTGGYNEQFF. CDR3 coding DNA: TGTGCCAGCAGCTCCACCCCCCGGACAGGGGGATACAATGAGCAGTTCTTC.

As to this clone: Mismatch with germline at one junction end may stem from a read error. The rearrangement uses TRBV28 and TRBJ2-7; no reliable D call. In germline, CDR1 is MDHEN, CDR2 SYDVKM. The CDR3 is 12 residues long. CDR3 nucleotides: TGTGTCAGCAGTTTATCGGCCCACGAGCAGTACTTC. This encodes CVSSLSAHEQYF. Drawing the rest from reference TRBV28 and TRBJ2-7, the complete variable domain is DVKVTQSSRYLVKRTGEKVFLECVQDMDHENMFWYRQDPGLGLRLIYFSYDVKMKEKGDIPEGYSVSREKKERFSLILESASTNQTSMYLCVSSLSAHEQYFGPGTRLTVT.